This TCR beta chain was obtained from a study of spatial heterogeneity in lung cancer. Study details: In raw reads, more than eight appearances on average were recorded for each unique TCR and UMI combination.

Every TCR cDNA molecule bore its own unique molecular identifier. One entry per CDR3 protein results from TCRdb running MiXCR on the 5' RACE reads. This sample has 85,000 to 100,000 distinct CDR3 sequences, with 10% to 15% found just once. This CDR3 is built from 12 residues. CDR1 and CDR2 (germline): SQVTM, ANQGSEA. Trimming took off 8 bases at V and 1 base at J, with 11 bases between the two ends. The sample holds a few counts of this clonotype. Time point in this sample: sample taken at primary tumor resection. Unsorted whole RNA samples from tumor, nontumor lung or frozen PBMC were sequenced. Untreated early-stage non-small cell lung cancer patients, 55 to 85 in total, were the donors.

The chain joins TRBV29-1 to TRBJ1-1; D perhaps matches TRBD1 (5 bases). Specimen: PBMCs, collected at surgery. The receptor was isolated from a male donor with early-stage non-small cell lung cancer. In DNA form, the CDR3 reads TGCAGCTCATTGGGGGGGAACACTGAAGCTTTCTTT. Protein sequence: CSSLGGNTEAFF. Full variable domain (outside the CDR3, taken from reference TRBV29-1 and TRBJ1-1): SAVISQKPSRDICQRGTSLTIQCQVDSQVTMMFWYRQQPGQSLTLIATANQGSEATYESGFVIDKFPISRPNLTFSTLTVSNMSPEDSSIYLCSSLGGNTEAFFGQGTRLTVV.